The entry below gives a single T cell receptor (beta chain) sequence along with its context. Its antigen is undetermined. Primers for the PCR totalled 60 Vbeta and 13 Jbeta. The method was immunoSEQ multiplex PCR; TCRdb's version includes in-frame clones alone and lacks a portion of them. The top ten hold around 7.7% of the sample, which has over 100,000 clones, 76% seen once. The sample originates from a study of cytomegalovirus exposure and HLA in healthy donors. Overall study findings and caveats: The study listed roughly 150 cytomegalovirus-associated TCR beta chains. With DRB1 most and HLA-C fewest, TCR association rates differed between HLA loci in a later analysis.

V shed 3 bases, J shed 0 bases, and the junction held 2 bases outside the gene matches. The germline CDR1 and CDR2 sequences are SGHRS and YFSETQ. This CDR3 region has 14 residues. Source material: PBMCs. V gene TRBV5-1 combines with J gene TRBJ2-7; 8 nucleotides line up with TRBD2. The clonotype was recovered from a woman between 45 and 60 years old in good health and CMV-seropositive. DNA of the CDR3: TGCGCCAGCAGCTCGGGAGGGCCCTCCTACGAGCAGTACTTC. This gives the protein CASSSGGPSYEQYF.